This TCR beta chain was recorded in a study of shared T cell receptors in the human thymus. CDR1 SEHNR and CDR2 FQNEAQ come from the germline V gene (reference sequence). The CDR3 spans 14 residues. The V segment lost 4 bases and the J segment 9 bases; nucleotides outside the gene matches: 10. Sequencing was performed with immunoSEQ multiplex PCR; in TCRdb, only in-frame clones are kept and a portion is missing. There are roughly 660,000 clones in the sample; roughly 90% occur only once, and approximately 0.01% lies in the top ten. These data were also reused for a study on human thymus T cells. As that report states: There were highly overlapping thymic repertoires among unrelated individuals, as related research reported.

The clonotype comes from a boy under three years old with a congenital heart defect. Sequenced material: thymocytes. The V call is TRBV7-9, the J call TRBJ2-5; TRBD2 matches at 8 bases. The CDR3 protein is CASSSGTREAAQYF. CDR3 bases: TGTGCCAGCAGCTCCGGGACTAGGGAAGCGGCCCAGTACTTC.